The clone carrying this T cell receptor (beta chain) was seen repeatedly, ten times or more. The data stem from a study of blood T cells in healthy people across ages. The CDR3 covers 13 residues. Germline loops: CDR1 SGHTA, CDR2 FQGNSA. With 5 bases clipped from V and 8 bases from J, the junction kept 8 bases outside the gene matches. A J-beta primer mix and a sample-barcoded 5' primer were used in a second PCR of roughly 6 to 11 cycles. Template switching added a 12-random-nucleotide identifier to every cDNA molecule. MiXCR, applied by TCRdb to the 5' RACE reads, yields one record per CDR3 protein. Altogether 650,000 to 700,000 distinct CDR3 sequences are present, roughly 32% being singletons, with the ten largest covering approximately 15%. There were healthy Caucasian individuals from Russia, aged about 6 to 100, serving as donors. At least 6.5 million PBMCs were isolated per sample.

The chain carries TRBV7-2 and TRBJ1-2; 7 bases are shared with TRBD1. The specimen sequenced was blood. The TCR originated in a woman at least 80 years old in good health. The CDR3 loop reads CASSTGAVTGYTF. Written as DNA, the CDR3 is TGTGCCAGCAGCACAGGGGCCGTAACAGGCTACACCTTC. Supplemented by reference TRBV7-2 and TRBJ1-2, the full variable domain reads GAGVSQSPSNKVTEKGKDVELRCDPISGHTALYWYRQSLGQGLEFLIYFQGNSAPDKSGLPSDRFSAERTGGSVSTLTIQRTQQEDSAVYLCASSTGAVTGYTFGSGTRLTVV.